The T cell receptor (beta chain) described here comes from a study of T cells in Graves' hyperthyroidism and ophthalmopathy. This CDR3 has 13 amino acids. The germline CDR1 and CDR2 sequences are DFQATT and SNEGSKA (reference sequence). This clonotype has at least ten counts. Amplified TCR beta CDR3 regions came from RNA transcripts. During a first-round RT-PCR of the TCR CDR3, the HTBI primer set was used. TCRdb processed the multiplex PCR reads anew with MiXCR; each CDR3 protein has one entry. The table records hundreds of thousands of distinct CDR3 sequences, approximately 16% of them present only once. Isolation of PBMCs was performed on about 10 ml fresh peripheral blood.

Material: blood. This clonotype was obtained from a woman between 18 and 30 years old with Graves' ophthalmopathy. This chain links TRBV20-1 with TRBJ2-5; tentative D call: TRBD1 (5 bases). The CDR3 reads CLPPRQGGETQYF. The CDR3 bases are TGCCTTCCCCCCCGGCAGGGTGGGGAGACCCAGTACTTC.